One and the same sample provided the 10 T cell receptor beta chains below, sequenced in a study of shared clonotypes between healthy human individuals. TCRdb keeps only in-frame clones here, not all; method: immunoSEQ multiplex PCR. Of more than 2,000,000 clones listed, 93% are singletons. The specimen was naive CD4+ T cells from PBMCs. Subset described: CD45RA+ positively selected. These receptors originate from a young man in good health. Some clones in this sample may be carry-over from other donors' samples.

This rearrangement joins TRBV4-2 to TRBJ2-2, with 9 bases that match TRBD1. V gave up 6 bases and J gave up 3 bases; unmatched junction bases: 2. This CDR3 contains 14 residues. Per the germline V gene, CDR1 is LGHNA and CDR2 is YNFKEQ. The DNA for the CDR3 is TGTGCCAGCAGGGGGGACAGGGACACCGGGGAGCTGTTTTTT. Its translation is CASRGDRDTGELFF.

V gene TRBV19 combines with J gene TRBJ2-5; TRBD2 is a possible D gene (6 bases). Looked up from germline, CDR1 is LNHDA and CDR2 is SQIVND (reference sequence). Deletions cut 5 bases from V and 1 base from J, with 17 bases between. CDR3 size: 16 residues. The CDR3 DNA follows: TGTGCCAGTAGTCGTCGACTAGTTGGAGGCCAAGAGACCCAGTACTTC. Amino acids: CASSRRLVGGQETQYF. Full variable domain (rest looked up from reference TRBV19 and TRBJ2-5): DGGITQSPKYLFRKEGQNVTLSCEQNLNHDAMYWYRQDPGQGLRLIYYSQIVNDFQKGDIAEGYSVSREKKESFPLTVTSAQKNPTAFYLCASSRRLVGGQETQYFGPGTRLLVL.

In this sample, this clone turned up once. This chain links TRBV5-6 with TRBJ2-1; unclear D gene. The V gene's germline CDR1 is SGHDT and CDR2 YYEEEE. This CDR3 has 11 amino acids. V was clipped by 2 bases and J by 10 bases, with 7 bases between them. The CDR3 here is CASSFNYEQFF. The CDR3 DNA reads as TGTGCCAGCAGCTTCAATTACGAGCAGTTCTTC. Based on the CDR3 plus reference TRBV5-6 and TRBJ2-1, the full variable domain is DAGVTQSPTHLIKTRGQQVTLRCSPKSGHDTVSWYQQALGQGPQFIFQYYEEEERQRGNFPDRFSGHQFPNYSSELNVNALLLGDSALYLCASSFNYEQFFGPGTRLTVL.

The CDR3 nucleotides are TGTGCCAGCAGCCCCCCGACTCTCGGCGGGGGGACCCAGTACTTC. Its protein is CASSPPTLGGGTQYF. The chain employs TRBV9 and TRBJ2-5, with 7 nucleotides matching TRBD2. Germline V gene sequence: CDR1 SGDLS, CDR2 YYNGEE. The CDR3 totals 15 residues. V dropped 4 bases and J dropped 7; count of bases not matched to a gene: 13.

The J gene is TRBJ2-3, the V gene TRBV2, with TRBD2 matching over 11 bases. This CDR3 is 15 amino acids long. The trim removed 7 bases at V and 4 bases at J, leaving 7 bases unmatched. CDR1 and CDR2 (germline): SNHLY, FYNNEI. The CDR3 sequence is CASTLLAGASDTQYF. CDR3 nucleotide sequence: TGTGCCAGCACCCTACTAGCGGGAGCTTCAGATACGCAGTATTTT. Complete variable domain (other parts from reference TRBV2 and TRBJ2-3): EPEVTQTPSHQVTQMGQEVILRCVPISNHLYFYWYRQILGQKVEFLVSFYNNEISEKSEIFDDQFSVERPDGSNFTLKIRSTKLEDSAMYFCASTLLAGASDTQYFGPGTRLTVL.

The CDR3 sequence: CASSSTGGPNEQFF. The CDR3 region has the DNA TGTGCCAGCAGCTCCACGGGAGGGCCCAATGAGCAGTTCTTC. The gene calls are TRBV9 and TRBJ2-1, with 8 nucleotides matching TRBD2. J gave up 6 bases and V 4 bases, and 6 bases lay outside the gene matches. CDR3 length equals 14 residues. CDR1 and CDR2 from the germline V gene are SGDLS and YYNGEE.

A remark on this clone: The same CDR3 is also encoded by other DNA sequences in this sample. The chain joins TRBV28 to TRBJ1-2, with D unresolved. Trimming stripped 3 bases from V and 2 bases from J, with 4 bases between. Germline V gene sequence: CDR1 MDHEN, CDR2 SYDVKM. The CDR3 length is 12 residues. This CDR3 is CASSFRNYGYTF. Written as DNA, the CDR3 is TGTGCCAGCAGTTTTAGAAACTATGGCTACACCTTC.

About this clone itself: Different DNA sequences within this sample yield the same CDR3. CDR3 nucleotides: TGCGCCAGCAGCAGAGGACAGGGTAGAGAGACCCAGTACTTC. Translating gives CASSRGQGRETQYF. V gene TRBV5-1 combines with J gene TRBJ2-5; TRBD1 matches at 8 bases. V shed 4 bases, J shed 4 bases, and the junction held 6 bases outside the gene matches. CDR3 length equals 14 residues. Per the germline V gene, CDR1 is SGHRS and CDR2 is YFSETQ.

This clone was recorded once. The genes are TRBV6-1 and TRBJ2-3; 12 bases agree with TRBD2. The CDR3 spans 17 residues. The trim removed 3 bases at V and 4 bases at J, leaving 8 bases unmatched. Germline values: CDR1 MNHNS, CDR2 SASEGT. The CDR3 reads CASSELTSGRPSDTQYF. The CDR3 nucleotides are TGTGCCAGCAGTGAGCTGACTAGCGGGAGACCATCAGATACGCAGTATTTT.

V usage is TRBV4-2 and J usage is TRBJ2-3; D remains ambiguous. The germline V and J ends were trimmed by 1 base and 3 bases, with 11 bases remaining between them. The length of the CDR3 is 15 residues. In germline, CDR1 is LGHNA, CDR2 YNFKEQ. The chain's CDR3 is CASSQGVRRTDTQYF. The CDR3 coding sequence is TGTGCCAGCAGCCAAGGGGTGAGGAGAACAGATACGCAGTATTTT.